Here is one TCR beta chain with its context. Antigen specificity is unknown. The TCR library protocol attached unique molecular identifiers to the individual cDNA molecules. MiXCR, run by TCRdb on the 5' RACE reads, gives a single entry per CDR3 protein. The repertoire holds more than 65,000 distinct CDR3 sequences, with 10% to 15% as singletons. Germline CDR1 reads LGHDT; CDR2 reads YNNKEL (reference sequence). The V segment lost 0 bases and the J segment 15 bases; nucleotides outside the gene matches: 4. The CDR3 has 12 amino acids. This specimen comes from a study of early T cells in non-severe SARS-CoV-2 infection. On the study more broadly: Bulk RNA isolated from unsorted whole blood underwent sequencing; chains were not paired. Study outcomes and limitations: Anti-spike CD8 responses were favored in VDJdb matching, and private and CD4 specificities were missed.

The clonotype originates from an adult who was a healthcare worker with PCR-confirmed SARS-CoV-2 infection or an uninfected control (not recorded which). The chain has TRBV3-1 and TRBJ2-1; 8 nucleotides agree with TRBD1. The sequencing input was whole blood. CDR3: CASSQDQGAPFF. CDR3 in DNA: TGTGCCAGCAGCCAAGATCAGGGGGCCCCGTTCTTC.